This entry describes one T cell receptor (beta chain). It lacks a known antigen. Base qualities were left out, and no much larger clone turns up one base away. The data are from a study of human T cells and chemical hapten exposure (dated by TCRdb to the early 2020s). Background for the entire study: For sensitization, 2% DPC in acetone was applied to an approximately 2 cm by approximately 2 cm area of upper inner arm skin. Patch testing on the upper back used Finn chambers containing 0.01% DPC, with scoring done after 6 days according to International Contact Dermatitis Research Group standards. For TCR sequencing, blood came from twenty-nine alopecia patients at anywhere from one to four time points (pre-sensitization, 2, 6 and 24 weeks). Throughout the study period of around 25 weeks, patients also received therapeutic DPC doses to the scalp every week. Blood samples were taken from patients before sensitization (week 0) and then at 2, 6 and about 24 weeks after DPC sensitization. Libraries were combined into a pool for sequencing, and differences in TCR yield between samples came mainly from small differences in library volumes within the pool. This study followed changes in the peripheral blood TCR repertoire in vivo during primary and secondary sensitization of alopecia patients to the hapten diphenylcyclopropenone (DPC). Alopecia areata with under or over 50% scalp involvement, alopecia totalis and alopecia universalis were represented in the patient cohort, which was mostly female.

This sample's time point label indicates: patch test 3, about 24 weeks after DPC sensitization. The sample's treatment or condition, from its label and the paper: therapeutic diphenylcyclopropenone sensitization with weekly scalp DPC. Blood at each patch-test visit was drawn before the patch test was applied. Patients were eligible if aged 18 to 70, diagnosed with alopecia and judged suitable for DPC therapy, and pregnant patients were excluded. Total RNA was isolated from unfractionated whole blood collected in Tempus Blood RNA tubes. The library came from RACE. The reads were generated on a NextSeq 500. Library preparation attached unique molecular identifiers to individual cDNA molecules for quantitative, reproducible TCR counting. Each blood RNA sample was used to sequence both TCR alpha and TCR beta chains. Per the source publication's procedure: The median number of TCRs per sample was over 95,000, ranging from about 23,224 to 700,000. V, J and CDR3 annotation of the TCR reads was performed with the Decombinator software suite. For the PS versus PT1 abundance plots, all samples were subsampled to the same number of TCRs (28,000). Expanded TCRs were defined as absent before sensitization and observed at least eight times at the 2-week time point. TCRdb's own reprocessing of the public reads used fastp at Q25 and MiXCR and kept productive beta chains. For every CDR3 protein sequence, its rows merge into one entry that carries the most common genes and DNA. TCRdb, rather than the study authors, made the V and J calls. Present in this sample are about 120,000 distinct CDR3 sequences, about 11% of which were seen just once. Jointly, the top ten make up about 2.4% of the sample.

Study-wide findings and limitations: DPC sensitization did not change how many TCRs were above 1 in 1000 frequency, and no evidence was found of alterations in global repertoire structure. Patch test score correlated positively with the number of PT1 expanded TCRs, reaching significance at thresholds 8, 16 and 32 but not at 4. Compared with pre-sensitization or healthy control sets, expanded TCRs formed significantly more large CDR3 similarity clusters, which is consistent with antigen-driven responses. All patients had alopecia, a presumed autoimmune disease, so their immune response might differ from that of healthy individuals. After repeated subsampling, the strength of the expansion versus patch-test correlation and the threshold at which it became significant changed.

This receptor was obtained from a woman in her forties or fifties with alopecia areata. Some clones in this sample may be carry-over from other donors' samples. The material sequenced was whole blood, taken in connection with sensitization to the hapten diphenylcyclopropenone (DPC).

The nucleotide sequence reads TGTGCCAGCAGTACCCCGGCAGGGTCCCATCAGCCCCAGCATTTT. Translated, this is CASSTPAGSHQPQHF. The chain is assembled from TRBV28 and TRBJ1-5; matching of 5 bases hints at TRBD1 as the D gene. Taken from cysteine to phenylalanine, the CDR3 has 15 residues. Of all the DNA, just the CDR3 is kept, 45 bases in frame from base 1. V gives up 5 bases and J gives up 5 bases, and the segment between their germline ends measures 16 bases. Sequences MDHEN (CDR1) and SYDVKM (CDR2) are obtained from the germline V gene.